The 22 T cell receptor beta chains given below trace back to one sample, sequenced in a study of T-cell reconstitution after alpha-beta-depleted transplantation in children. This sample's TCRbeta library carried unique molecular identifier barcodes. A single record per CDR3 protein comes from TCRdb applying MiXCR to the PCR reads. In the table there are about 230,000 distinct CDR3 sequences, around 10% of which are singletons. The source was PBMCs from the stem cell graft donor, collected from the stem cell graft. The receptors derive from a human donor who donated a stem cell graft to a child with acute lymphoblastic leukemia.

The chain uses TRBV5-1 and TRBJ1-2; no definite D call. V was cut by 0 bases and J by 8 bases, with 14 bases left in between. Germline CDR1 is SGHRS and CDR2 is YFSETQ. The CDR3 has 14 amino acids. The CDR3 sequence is CASSLALTEDGYTF. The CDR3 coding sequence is TGCGCCAGCAGCTTGGCCTTAACCGAGGACGGCTACACCTTC.

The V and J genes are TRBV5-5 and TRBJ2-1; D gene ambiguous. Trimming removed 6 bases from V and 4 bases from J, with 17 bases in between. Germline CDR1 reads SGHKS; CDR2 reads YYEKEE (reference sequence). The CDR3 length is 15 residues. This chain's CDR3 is CASIRGGVGYNEQFF. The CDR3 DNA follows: TGTGCCAGCATCAGAGGTGGGGTGGGGTACAATGAGCAGTTCTTC.

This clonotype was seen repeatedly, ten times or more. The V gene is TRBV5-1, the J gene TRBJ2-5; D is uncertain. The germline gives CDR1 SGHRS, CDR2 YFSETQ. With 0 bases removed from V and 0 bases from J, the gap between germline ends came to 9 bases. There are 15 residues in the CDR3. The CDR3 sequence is CASSLAKVYQETQYF. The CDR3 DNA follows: TGCGCCAGCAGCTTGGCCAAAGTGTACCAAGAGACCCAGTACTTC.

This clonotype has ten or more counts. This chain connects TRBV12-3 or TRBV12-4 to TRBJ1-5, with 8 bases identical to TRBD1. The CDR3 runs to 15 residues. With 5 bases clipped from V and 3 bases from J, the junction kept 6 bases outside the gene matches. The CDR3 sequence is CASSGPTGANQPQHF. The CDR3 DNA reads TGTGCCAGCAGTGGCCCGACAGGGGCCAATCAGCCCCAGCATTTT.

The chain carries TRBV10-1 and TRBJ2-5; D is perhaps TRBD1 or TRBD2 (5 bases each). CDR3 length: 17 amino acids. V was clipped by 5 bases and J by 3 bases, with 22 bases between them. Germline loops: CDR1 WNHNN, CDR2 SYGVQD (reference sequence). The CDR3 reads CASSQGVGVGVEETQYF. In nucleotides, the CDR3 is TGCGCCAGCAGTCAGGGAGTCGGGGTTGGAGTGGAAGAGACCCAGTACTTC.

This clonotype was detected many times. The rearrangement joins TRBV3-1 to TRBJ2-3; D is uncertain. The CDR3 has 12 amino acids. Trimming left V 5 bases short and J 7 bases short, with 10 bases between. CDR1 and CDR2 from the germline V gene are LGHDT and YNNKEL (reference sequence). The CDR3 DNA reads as TGTGCCAGCAGCTCGGCTGGAAATACGCAGTATTTT. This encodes CASSSAGNTQYF.

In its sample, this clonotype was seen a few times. Here the CDR3 DNA reads TGTGCCAGCTCACCGACAGGACATGGCGGAACGAGACCCCAGCATTTT. Protein product: CASSPTGHGGTRPQHF. This rearrangement joins TRBV18 to TRBJ1-5; TRBD1 is a possible D gene (6 bases). This CDR3 contains 16 residues. Germline V gene sequence: CDR1 KGHSH, CDR2 LQKENI. V was trimmed by 3 bases and J by 10 bases, leaving 22 bases between them. Based on the CDR3 plus reference TRBV18 and TRBJ1-5, the full variable domain is NAGVMQNPRHLVRRRGQEARLRCSPMKGHSHVYWYRQLPEEGLKFMVYLQKENIIDESGMPKERFSAEFPKEGPSILRIQQVVRGDSAAYFCASSPTGHGGTRPQHFGDGTRLSIL.

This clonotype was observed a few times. The CDR3 protein is CASSTLATYEQYF. CDR3 nucleotides: TGTGCCAGCAGTACACTAGCGACGTATGAGCAGTACTTC. This chain joins TRBV2 and TRBJ2-7; 7 bases line up with TRBD2. Per germline, CDR1 SNHLY and CDR2 FYNNEI. The CDR3 extends over 13 amino acids. V lost 5 bases, J lost 7 bases, and 8 bases stayed unmatched. The variable domain in full, completed from reference TRBV2 and TRBJ2-7, reads EPEVTQTPSHQVTQMGQEVILRCVPISNHLYFYWYRQILGQKVEFLVSFYNNEISEKSEIFDDQFSVERPDGSNFTLKIRSTKLEDSAMYFCASSTLATYEQYFGPGTRLTVT.

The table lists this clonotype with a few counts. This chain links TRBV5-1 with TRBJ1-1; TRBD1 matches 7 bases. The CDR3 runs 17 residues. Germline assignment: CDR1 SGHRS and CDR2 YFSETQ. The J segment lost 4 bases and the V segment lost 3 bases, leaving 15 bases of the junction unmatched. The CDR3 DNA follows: TGCGCCAGCAGCTCGCCGGGACAGCTGAGGGAGTTCACTGAAGCTTTCTTT. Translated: CASSSPGQLREFTEAFF.

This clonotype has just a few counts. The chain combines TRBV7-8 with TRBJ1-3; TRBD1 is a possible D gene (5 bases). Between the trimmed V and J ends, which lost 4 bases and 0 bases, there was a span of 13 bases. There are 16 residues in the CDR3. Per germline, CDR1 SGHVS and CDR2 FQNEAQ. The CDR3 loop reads CASSSDGTYSGNTIYF. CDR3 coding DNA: TGTGCCAGCAGCTCGGACGGGACCTACTCTGGAAACACCATATATTTT.

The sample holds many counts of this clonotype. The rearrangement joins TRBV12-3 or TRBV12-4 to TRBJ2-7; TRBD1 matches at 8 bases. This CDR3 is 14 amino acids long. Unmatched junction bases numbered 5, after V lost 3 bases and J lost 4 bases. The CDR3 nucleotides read TGTGCCAGCAGTTTGCGTCAGGGGGCTTACGAGCAGTACTTC. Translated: CASSLRQGAYEQYF.

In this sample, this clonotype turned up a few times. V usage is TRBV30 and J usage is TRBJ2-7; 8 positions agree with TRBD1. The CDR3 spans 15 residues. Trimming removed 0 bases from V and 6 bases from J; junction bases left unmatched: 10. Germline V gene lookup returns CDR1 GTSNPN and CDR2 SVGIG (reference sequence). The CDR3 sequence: CAWSVNPGQGFEQYF. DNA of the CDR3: TGTGCCTGGAGTGTAAACCCCGGACAGGGTTTCGAGCAGTACTTC.

The CDR3 region has the DNA TGTGCCAGCAGCCTCGATTTCTGGGGGAAAAACACTGAAGCTTTCTTT. It yields the protein CASSLDFWGKNTEAFF. J is TRBJ1-1 and V is TRBV7-9; maybe TRBD1 (5 bases). The germline V and J ends were trimmed by 5 bases and 2 bases, with 18 bases remaining between them. The V gene's germline CDR1 is SEHNR and CDR2 FQNEAQ (reference sequence). The CDR3 sequence is 16 residues long.

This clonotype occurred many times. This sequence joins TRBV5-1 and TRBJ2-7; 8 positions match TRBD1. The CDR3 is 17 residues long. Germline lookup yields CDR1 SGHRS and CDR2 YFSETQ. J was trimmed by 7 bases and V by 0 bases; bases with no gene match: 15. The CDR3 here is CASSLAPTGAGSDEQYF. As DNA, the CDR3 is TGCGCCAGCAGCTTGGCCCCGACAGGGGCTGGGTCGGATGAGCAGTACTTC.

CDR3 amino acids: CASSDLGSLNEQFF. CDR3 in DNA: TGTGCCAGCAGTGACTTGGGCAGCCTTAATGAGCAGTTCTTC. This sequence joins TRBV2 and TRBJ2-1; D is undetermined. The CDR3 sequence is 14 residues long. The V gene's germline CDR1 is SNHLY and CDR2 FYNNEI. Trimming took off 3 bases at V and 7 bases at J, with 13 bases between the two ends.

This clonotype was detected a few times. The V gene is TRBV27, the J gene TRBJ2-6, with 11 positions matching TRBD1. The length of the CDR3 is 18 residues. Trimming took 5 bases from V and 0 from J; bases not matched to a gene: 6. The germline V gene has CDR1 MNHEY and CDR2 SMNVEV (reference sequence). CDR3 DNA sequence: TGTGCCAGCAGTCGGACAGGGGGCTTGGCCTCTGGGGCCAACGTCCTGACTTTC. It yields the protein CASSRTGGLASGANVLTF.

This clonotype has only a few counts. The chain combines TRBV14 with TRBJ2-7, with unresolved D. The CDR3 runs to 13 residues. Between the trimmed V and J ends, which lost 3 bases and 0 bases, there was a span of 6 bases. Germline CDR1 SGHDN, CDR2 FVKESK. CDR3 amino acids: CASSHRVSYEQYF. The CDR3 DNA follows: TGTGCCAGCAGCCACAGAGTCTCCTACGAGCAGTACTTC.

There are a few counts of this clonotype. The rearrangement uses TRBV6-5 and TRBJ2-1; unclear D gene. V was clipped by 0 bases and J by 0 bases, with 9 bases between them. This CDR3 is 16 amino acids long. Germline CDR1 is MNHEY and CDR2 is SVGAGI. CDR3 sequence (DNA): TGTGCCAGCAGTTACTCGATAGCTAGCTCCTACAATGAGCAGTTCTTC. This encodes CASSYSIASSYNEQFF.

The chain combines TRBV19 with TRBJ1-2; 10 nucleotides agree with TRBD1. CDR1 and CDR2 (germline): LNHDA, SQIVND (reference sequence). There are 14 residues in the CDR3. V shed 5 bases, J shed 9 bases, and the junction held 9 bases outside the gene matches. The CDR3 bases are TGTGCCAGTAGTTCCCGGACAGGGGGGATGCGCTACACCTTC. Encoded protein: CASSSRTGGMRYTF.

CDR3: CASSLPGGRTGANVLTF. The CDR3, as DNA: TGCGCCAGCAGCTTACCGGGCGGCAGGACTGGGGCCAACGTCCTGACTTTC. The chain recombines TRBV5-1 with TRBJ2-6, with unresolved D. Germline loops: CDR1 SGHRS, CDR2 YFSETQ. V was shortened by 2 bases and J by 2 bases, with 14 bases between the two germline ends. The CDR3 loop spans 17 amino acids.

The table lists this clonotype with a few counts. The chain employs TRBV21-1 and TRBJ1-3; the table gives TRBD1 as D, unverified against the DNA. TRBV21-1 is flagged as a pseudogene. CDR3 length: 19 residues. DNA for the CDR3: TGTGCCAGCAGCAAATGGAACAGGGGGGAGGTCCCCTCTGGAAACACCATATATTTT. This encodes CASSKWNRGEVPSGNTIYF.

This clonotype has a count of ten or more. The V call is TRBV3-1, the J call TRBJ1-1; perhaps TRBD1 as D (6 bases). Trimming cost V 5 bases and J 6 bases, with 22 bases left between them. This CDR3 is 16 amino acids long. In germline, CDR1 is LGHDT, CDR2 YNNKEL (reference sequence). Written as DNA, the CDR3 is TGTGCCAGCAGCTCTAGATTGGGGGCAGGGGAAGCTGAAGCTTTCTTT. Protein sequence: CASSSRLGAGEAEAFF.